This T cell receptor beta chain was sequenced during a study of regulatory T cells in long-lasting Graves disease. About the research overall: To qualify as persistent, Graves' disease required over 5 years of antithyroid drugs with positive TSH receptor antibodies.

This clonotype was detected many times. Its antigen is unknown. Time point described: persistent/refractory GD, antithyroid drugs over 5 years with positive TRAb. The TCR library used RNA extracted from PBMCs. American Thyroid Association guidelines served as the basis for diagnosing Graves' disease. An endocrinology department located in Xi'an, China, was where the patients came from. Germline loops: CDR1 SGHDT, CDR2 YYEEEE. V shed 3 bases and J shed 7 bases, with 11 bases lying between them. This CDR3 region has 14 residues. Whole-study results and caveats: Persistent disease preferred TRBV28, TRBJ1-2 and TRBJ2-5; new disease, TRBV20-1 and TRBJ2-1.

For TCR beta, libraries came from iRepertoire HTBI primers and Arm-PCR of CDR3 regions. Via MiXCR, TCRdb re-called the multiplex PCR reads, giving one row per CDR3 protein. The repertoire holds hundreds of thousands of distinct CDR3 sequences, with roughly 20% as singletons. The sequence was collected from a female donor with Graves disease. The sample was peripheral blood mononuclear cells (PBMCs), taken when the disease was refractory, from a patient treated with antithyroid drugs. This chain joins TRBV5-6 and TRBJ1-6; D remains unclear. The CDR3 sequence: CASSSQDLNSPLHF. The CDR3 nucleotides read TGTGCCAGCAGCTCTCAGGATTTGAATTCACCCCTCCACTTT.